These T cell receptor beta chains were read from a single sample in a study of regulatory T cells in long-lasting Graves disease. TCRdb re-called the multiplex PCR reads through MiXCR, storing one row per CDR3 protein. The table has roughly 500,000 distinct CDR3 sequences, around 21% seen once; the top ten hold under 9%. The sample was peripheral blood mononuclear cells (PBMCs), taken when the disease was refractory, from a patient treated with antithyroid drugs. These TCRs come from a female donor with Graves disease. Each CDR3 is given with its conserved first and last residue. Fields, in order: V gene, clone size, D gene, J gene, CDR3 DNA, CDR3 protein. D genes are given only for firm matches. Size is omitted from some rows. Given values are once, few, many or a class for expanded clones.

V gene: TRBV6-1; clone size: few; D gene: NA; J gene: TRBJ1-4; CDR3 DNA: TGTGCCAGTCGCTTGGGACAAACGGGAACTAATGAAAAACTGTTTTTT; CDR3 protein: CASRLGQTGTNEKLFF
V gene: TRBV10-3; clone size: few; D gene: NA; J gene: TRBJ2-6; CDR3 DNA: TGTGCCATCAATATGAGGAGCTCTGGGGCCAACGTCCTGACTTTC; CDR3 protein: CAINMRSSGANVLTF
V gene: TRBV30; clone size: few; D gene: TRBD1; J gene: TRBJ2-7; CDR3 DNA: TGTGCCTGGAACCCCAGGACAGGCTCCTACGAGCAGTACTTC; CDR3 protein: CAWNPRTGSYEQYF
V gene: TRBV10-3; clone size: NA; D gene: TRBD1; J gene: TRBJ2-5; CDR3 DNA: TGTGCCACATGGGACAGCAGGACCCAGTACTTC; CDR3 protein: CATWDSRTQYF
V gene: TRBV6-1; clone size: many; D gene: NA; J gene: TRBJ2-5; CDR3 DNA: TGTGCCAGCGACTTAGGGGGAGGGGGGTACCAAGAGACCCAGTACTTC; CDR3 protein: CASDLGGGGYQETQYF
V gene: TRBV30; clone size: NA; D gene: TRBD1; J gene: TRBJ1-1; CDR3 DNA: TGTGCCTGGAGTGTATCGACAGGGGCATCCGAAGCTTTCTTT; CDR3 protein: CAWSVSTGASEAFF
V gene: TRBV5-1; clone size: few; D gene: TRBD1; J gene: TRBJ2-7; CDR3 DNA: TGCGCCAGCAGCTTGGGCCGGGACAGGGGGTCGAGGAAACCCTACGAGCAGTACTTC; CDR3 protein: CASSLGRDRGSRKPYEQYF
V gene: TRBV20-1; clone size: many; D gene: TRBD1; J gene: TRBJ2-5; CDR3 DNA: TGCAGTGCTAGCGGGACAGTGCAGTACCAAGAGACCCAGTACTTC; CDR3 protein: CSASGTVQYQETQYF
V gene: TRBV5-5; clone size: NA; D gene: NA; J gene: TRBJ2-4; CDR3 DNA: TGTGCCAGCAGCCGGAACACCCGGGACGGTCAGTACTTC; CDR3 protein: CASSRNTRDGQYF
V gene: TRBV7-9; clone size: NA; D gene: TRBD2; J gene: TRBJ2-1; CDR3 DNA: TGTGCCATCCGTCCTGCGGCGGGAGGTGAGCAGTTCTTC; CDR3 protein: CAIRPAAGGEQFF
V gene: TRBV11-1; clone size: NA; D gene: TRBD2; J gene: TRBJ2-3; CDR3 DNA: TGTGCCAGCAGCCAACGGACTAGCGGGATGGGGGATACGCAGTATTTT; CDR3 protein: CASSQRTSGMGDTQYF
V gene: TRBV6-2/TRBV6-3; clone size: NA; D gene: NA; J gene: TRBJ1-1; CDR3 DNA: TGTGCCAGCAGTTTACCGCCGGGGACAAGGAACACTGAAGCTTTCTTT; CDR3 protein: CASSLPPGTRNTEAFF
V gene: TRBV28; clone size: many; D gene: NA; J gene: TRBJ1-5; CDR3 DNA: TGTGCCAGCAGCCCCCGGGGGGCGGGTAGCAATCAGCCCCAGCATTTT; CDR3 protein: CASSPRGAGSNQPQHF
V gene: TRBV7-2; clone size: many; D gene: TRBD1; J gene: TRBJ1-6; CDR3 DNA: TGTGCCAGCAGCTTAGGCTCGGGACAGCGAACCCTCCACTTT; CDR3 protein: CASSLGSGQRTLHF
V gene: TRBV20-1; clone size: NA; D gene: TRBD2; J gene: TRBJ2-7; CDR3 DNA: TGCAGTGCTAGAAACCCCGGGGGGGCGTCGCTCGAGCAGTACTTC; CDR3 protein: CSARNPGGASLEQYF
V gene: TRBV10-3; clone size: NA; D gene: TRBD2; J gene: TRBJ2-3; CDR3 DNA: TGTGCCATCAGTGAGGGTATAGCGGGAGGGACAGATACGCAGTATTTT; CDR3 protein: CAISEGIAGGTDTQYF
V gene: TRBV20-1; clone size: NA; D gene: TRBD1; J gene: TRBJ1-2; CDR3 DNA: TGCAGTGCTAGGACGGGACAGGATGATTCTCGTGGCTACACCTTC; CDR3 protein: CSARTGQDDSRGYTF
V gene: TRBV6-5; clone size: many; D gene: NA; J gene: TRBJ1-1; CDR3 DNA: TGTGCCAGCAGTTCTGAGGGGGGGGGAACTGAAGCTTTCTTT; CDR3 protein: CASSSEGGGTEAFF
V gene: TRBV9; clone size: NA; D gene: NA; J gene: TRBJ2-1; CDR3 DNA: TGTGCCAGCAGCGTGTTTGGAGGGGTACACAATGAGCAGTTCTTC; CDR3 protein: CASSVFGGVHNEQFF
V gene: TRBV20-1; clone size: NA; D gene: NA; J gene: TRBJ2-3; CDR3 DNA: TGCAGTGCTAGAGAGGGGGGCAGCGGCCTCACAGATACGCAGTATTTT; CDR3 protein: CSAREGGSGLTDTQYF
V gene: TRBV7-2; clone size: few; D gene: NA; J gene: TRBJ1-2; CDR3 DNA: TGTGCCACCTTACCGACGGCCAGACCAGGTGGCTACACCTTC; CDR3 protein: CATLPTARPGGYTF
V gene: TRBV12-3/TRBV12-4; clone size: many; D gene: NA; J gene: TRBJ1-1; CDR3 DNA: TGTGCCTCCCGGTCCCGAGGGGGTGTTTTCTTT; CDR3 protein: CASRSRGGVFF
V gene: TRBV5-1; clone size: NA; D gene: TRBD1; J gene: TRBJ1-2; CDR3 DNA: TGCGCCAGCAGCACGGGGACAGTTGACTATGGCTACACCTTC; CDR3 protein: CASSTGTVDYGYTF
V gene: TRBV12-3/TRBV12-4; clone size: many; D gene: NA; J gene: TRBJ1-4; CDR3 DNA: TGTGCCAGCACCCCATTTAGAGGGGGAGAGGAAAAACTGTTTTTT; CDR3 protein: CASTPFRGGEEKLFF
V gene: TRBV11-3; clone size: many; D gene: TRBD2; J gene: TRBJ2-7; CDR3 DNA: TGTGCCAGCAGCTCTAGCGGGGGCTATGAGCAGTACTTC; CDR3 protein: CASSSSGGYEQYF
V gene: TRBV5-1; clone size: NA; D gene: NA; J gene: TRBJ2-7; CDR3 DNA: TGCGCCAGCAGCCCAGGACAGACCTCCTACGAGCAGTACTTC; CDR3 protein: CASSPGQTSYEQYF
V gene: TRBV28; clone size: few; D gene: TRBD1; J gene: TRBJ2-1; CDR3 DNA: TGTGCCAGCAGTTGGTACGGGACAGGGGGCAATGAGCAGTTCTTC; CDR3 protein: CASSWYGTGGNEQFF